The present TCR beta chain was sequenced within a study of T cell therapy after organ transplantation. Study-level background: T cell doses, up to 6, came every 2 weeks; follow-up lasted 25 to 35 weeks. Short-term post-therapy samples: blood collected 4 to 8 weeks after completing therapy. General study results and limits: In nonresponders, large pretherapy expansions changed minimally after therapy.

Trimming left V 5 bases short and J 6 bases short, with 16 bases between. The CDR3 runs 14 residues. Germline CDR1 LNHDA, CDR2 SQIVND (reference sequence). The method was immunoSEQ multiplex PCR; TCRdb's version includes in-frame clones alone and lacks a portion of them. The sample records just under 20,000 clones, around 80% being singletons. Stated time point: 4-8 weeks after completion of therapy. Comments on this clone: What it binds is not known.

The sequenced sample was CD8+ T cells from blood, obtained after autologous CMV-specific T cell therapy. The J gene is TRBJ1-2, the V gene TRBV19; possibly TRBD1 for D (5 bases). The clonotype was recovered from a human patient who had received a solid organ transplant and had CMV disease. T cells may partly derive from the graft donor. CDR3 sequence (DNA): TGTGCCAGTAGTTTGGCAGGGCGGAATCATGGCTACACCTTC. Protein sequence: CASSLAGRNHGYTF. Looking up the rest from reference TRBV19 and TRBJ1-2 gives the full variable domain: DGGITQSPKYLFRKEGQNVTLSCEQNLNHDAMYWYRQDPGQGLRLIYYSQIVNDFQKGDIAEGYSVSREKKESFPLTVTSAQKNPTAFYLCASSLAGRNHGYTFGSGTRLTVV.